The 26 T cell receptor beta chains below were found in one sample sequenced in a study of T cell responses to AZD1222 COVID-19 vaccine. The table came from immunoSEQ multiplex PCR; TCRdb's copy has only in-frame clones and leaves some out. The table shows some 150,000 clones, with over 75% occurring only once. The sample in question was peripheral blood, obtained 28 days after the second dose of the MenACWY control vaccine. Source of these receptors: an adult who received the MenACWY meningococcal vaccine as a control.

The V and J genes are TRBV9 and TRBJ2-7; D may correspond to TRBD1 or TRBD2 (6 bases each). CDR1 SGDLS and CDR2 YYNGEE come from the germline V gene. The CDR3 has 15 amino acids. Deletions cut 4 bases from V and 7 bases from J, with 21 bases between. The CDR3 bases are TGTGCCAGCAGCCCAGGGGTCCAGGGAGGAATGGAGCAGTACTTC. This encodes CASSPGVQGGMEQYF.

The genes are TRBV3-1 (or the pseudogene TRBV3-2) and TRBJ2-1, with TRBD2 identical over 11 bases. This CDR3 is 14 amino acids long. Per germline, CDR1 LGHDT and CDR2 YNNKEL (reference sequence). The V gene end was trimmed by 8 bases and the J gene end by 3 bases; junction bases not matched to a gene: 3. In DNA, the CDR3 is TGTGCCAGCTCAGGACTAGCGGGCTACAATGAGCAGTTCTTC. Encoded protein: CASSGLAGYNEQFF.

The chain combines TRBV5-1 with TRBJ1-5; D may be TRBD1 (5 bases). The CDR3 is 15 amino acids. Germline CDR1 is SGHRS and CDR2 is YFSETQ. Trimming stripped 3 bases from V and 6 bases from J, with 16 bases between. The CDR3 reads CASSSLGVKGQPQHF. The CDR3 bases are TGCGCCAGCAGCTCTCTGGGGGTAAAGGGTCAGCCCCAGCATTTT.

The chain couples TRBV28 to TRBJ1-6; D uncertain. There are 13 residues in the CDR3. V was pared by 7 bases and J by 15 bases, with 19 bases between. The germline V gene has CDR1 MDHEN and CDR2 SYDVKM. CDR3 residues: CASTPSRPGVLHF. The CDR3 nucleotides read TGTGCCAGCACCCCTAGTCGGCCCGGGGTCCTCCACTTT.

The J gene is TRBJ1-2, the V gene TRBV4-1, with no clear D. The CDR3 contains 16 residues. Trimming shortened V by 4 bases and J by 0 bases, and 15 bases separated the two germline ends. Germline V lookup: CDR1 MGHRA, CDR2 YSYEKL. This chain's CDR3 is CASSPGLASANYGYTF. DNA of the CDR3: TGCGCCAGCAGCCCAGGACTGGCTAGCGCTAACTATGGCTACACCTTC.

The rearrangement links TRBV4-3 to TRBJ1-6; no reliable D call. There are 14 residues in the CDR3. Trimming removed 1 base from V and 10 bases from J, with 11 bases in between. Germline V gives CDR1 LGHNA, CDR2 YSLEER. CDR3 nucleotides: TGCGCCAGCAGCCAAGCCCAAAGACGGTCACCCCTCCACTTT. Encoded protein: CASSQAQRRSPLHF.

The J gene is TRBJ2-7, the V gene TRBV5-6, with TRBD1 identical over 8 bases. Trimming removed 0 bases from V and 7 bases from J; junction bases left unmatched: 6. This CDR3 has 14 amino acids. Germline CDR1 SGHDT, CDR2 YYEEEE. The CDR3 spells CASSLARTGHEQYF. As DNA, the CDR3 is TGTGCCAGCAGCTTGGCCCGGACAGGGCATGAGCAGTACTTC.

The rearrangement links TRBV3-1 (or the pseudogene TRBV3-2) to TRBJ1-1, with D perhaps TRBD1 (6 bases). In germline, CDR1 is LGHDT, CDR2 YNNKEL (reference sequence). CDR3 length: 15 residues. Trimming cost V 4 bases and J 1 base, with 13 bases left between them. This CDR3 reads CASSPGQITNTEAFF. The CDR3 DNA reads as TGTGCCAGCAGCCCCGGACAGATAACGAACACTGAAGCTTTCTTT.

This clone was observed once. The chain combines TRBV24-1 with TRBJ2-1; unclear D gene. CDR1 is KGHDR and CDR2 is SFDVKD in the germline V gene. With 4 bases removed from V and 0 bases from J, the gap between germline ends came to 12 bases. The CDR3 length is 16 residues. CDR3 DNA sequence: TGTGCCACCAGTGACCCCGGACCGCGCTCCTACAATGAGCAGTTCTTC. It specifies CATSDPGPRSYNEQFF.

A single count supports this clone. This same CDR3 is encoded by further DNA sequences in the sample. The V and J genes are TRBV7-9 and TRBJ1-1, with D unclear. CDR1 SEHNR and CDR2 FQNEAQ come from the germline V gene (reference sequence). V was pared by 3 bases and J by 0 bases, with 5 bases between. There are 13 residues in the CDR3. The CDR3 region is CASSLPLNTEAFF. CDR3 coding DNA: TGTGCCAGCAGCTTGCCCTTGAACACTGAAGCTTTCTTT.

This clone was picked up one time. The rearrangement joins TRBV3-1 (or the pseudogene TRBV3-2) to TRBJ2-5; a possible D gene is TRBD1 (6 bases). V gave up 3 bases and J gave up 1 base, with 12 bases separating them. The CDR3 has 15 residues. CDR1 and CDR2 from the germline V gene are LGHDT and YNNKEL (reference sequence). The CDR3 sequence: CASSQFTGTQETQYF. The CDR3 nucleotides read TGTGCCAGCAGCCAGTTTACAGGGACCCAAGAGACCCAGTACTTC.

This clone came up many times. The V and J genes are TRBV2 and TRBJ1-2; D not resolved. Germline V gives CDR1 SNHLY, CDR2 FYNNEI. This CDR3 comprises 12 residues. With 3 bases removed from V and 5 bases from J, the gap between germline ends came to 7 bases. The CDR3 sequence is CASSDNRYGYTF. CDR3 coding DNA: TGTGCCAGCAGTGATAACCGATATGGCTACACCTTC.

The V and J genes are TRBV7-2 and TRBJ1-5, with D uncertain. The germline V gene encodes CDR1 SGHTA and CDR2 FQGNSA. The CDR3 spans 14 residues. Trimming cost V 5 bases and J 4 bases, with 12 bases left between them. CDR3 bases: TGTGCCAGCAGCGATTCGAACCGGAATCAGCCCCAGCATTTT. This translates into CASSDSNRNQPQHF.

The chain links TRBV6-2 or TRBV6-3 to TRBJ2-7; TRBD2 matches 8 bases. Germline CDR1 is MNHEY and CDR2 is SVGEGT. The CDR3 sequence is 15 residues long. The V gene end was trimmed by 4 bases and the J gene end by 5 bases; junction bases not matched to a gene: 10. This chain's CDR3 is CASSSPRGARNEQYF. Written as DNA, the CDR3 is TGTGCCAGCAGTTCCCCGCGGGGGGCGCGGAACGAGCAGTACTTC.

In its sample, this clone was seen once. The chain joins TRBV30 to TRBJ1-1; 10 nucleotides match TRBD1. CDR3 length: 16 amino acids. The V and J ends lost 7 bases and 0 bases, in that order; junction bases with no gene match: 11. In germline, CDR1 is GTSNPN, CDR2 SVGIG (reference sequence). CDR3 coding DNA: TGTGCCTCTCGGCGGACAGGGGGGATCATGAACACTGAAGCTTTCTTT. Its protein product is CASRRTGGIMNTEAFF.

CDR3 DNA sequence: TGTGCCAGCTCCGGGACAAATGCCAACTATGGCTACACCTTC. It translates to CASSGTNANYGYTF. The chain employs TRBV18 and TRBJ1-2; a weak D match, TRBD1 (6 bases). This CDR3 spans 14 amino acids. V was trimmed by 6 bases and J by 2 bases, leaving 13 bases between them. Looked up from germline, CDR1 is KGHSH and CDR2 is LQKENI.

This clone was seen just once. For the CDR3, the DNA is TGTGCCAGCAGTTTATTTGGGACACCTTTTGGGAATCAGCCCCAGCATTTT. It translates to CASSLFGTPFGNQPQHF. The chain recombines TRBV28 with TRBJ1-5, with a possible D match to TRBD1 (6 bases). In germline, CDR1 is MDHEN, CDR2 SYDVKM. The length of the CDR3 is 17 residues. Deletions cut 1 base from V and 4 bases from J, with 17 bases between.

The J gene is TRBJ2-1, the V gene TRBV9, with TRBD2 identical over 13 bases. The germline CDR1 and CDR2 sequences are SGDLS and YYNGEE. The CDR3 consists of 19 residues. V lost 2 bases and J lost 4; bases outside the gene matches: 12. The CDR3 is CASSVTGLAGRGDYNEQFF. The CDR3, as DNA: TGTGCCAGCAGCGTGACGGGACTAGCGGGGAGGGGGGATTACAATGAGCAGTTCTTC.

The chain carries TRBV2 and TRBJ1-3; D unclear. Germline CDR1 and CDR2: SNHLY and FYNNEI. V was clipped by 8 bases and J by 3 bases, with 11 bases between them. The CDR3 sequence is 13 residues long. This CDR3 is CASSSRNGNTIYF. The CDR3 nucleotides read TGTGCCAGCTCATCCAGGAATGGAAACACCATATATTTT. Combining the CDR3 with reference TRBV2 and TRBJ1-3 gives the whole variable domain EPEVTQTPSHQVTQMGQEVILRCVPISNHLYFYWYRQILGQKVEFLVSFYNNEISEKSEIFDDQFSVERPDGSNFTLKIRSTKLEDSAMYFCASSSRNGNTIYFGEGSWLTVV.

The CDR3 DNA is TGTGCCAGCAGCCGCCAGACTAGCGGGGGGGGTAATGAGCAGTTCTTC. Amino acid sequence: CASSRQTSGGGNEQFF. The V call is TRBV9, the J call TRBJ2-1; 14 bases agree with TRBD2. V gave up 4 bases and J gave up 7 bases; unmatched junction bases: 7. CDR1 SGDLS and CDR2 YYNGEE come from the germline V gene. The CDR3 runs to 16 residues.

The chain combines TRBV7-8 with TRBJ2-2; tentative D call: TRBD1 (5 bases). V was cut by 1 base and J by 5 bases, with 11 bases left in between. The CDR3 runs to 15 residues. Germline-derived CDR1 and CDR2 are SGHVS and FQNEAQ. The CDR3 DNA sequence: TGTGCCAGCAGCTTAGTCAGGGCGCGGACCGGGGAGCTGTTTTTT. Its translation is CASSLVRARTGELFF.

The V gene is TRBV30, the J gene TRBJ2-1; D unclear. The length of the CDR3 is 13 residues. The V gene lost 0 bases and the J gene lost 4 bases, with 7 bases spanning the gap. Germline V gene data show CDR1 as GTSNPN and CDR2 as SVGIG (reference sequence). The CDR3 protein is CAWSVRWYNEQFF. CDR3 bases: TGTGCCTGGAGTGTACGCTGGTACAATGAGCAGTTCTTC.

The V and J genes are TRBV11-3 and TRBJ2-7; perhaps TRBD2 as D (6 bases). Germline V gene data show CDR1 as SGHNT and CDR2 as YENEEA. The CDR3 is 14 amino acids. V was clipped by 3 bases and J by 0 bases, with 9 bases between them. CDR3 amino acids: CASSFRDFSYEQYF. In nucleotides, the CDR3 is TGTGCCAGCAGCTTCCGGGACTTCTCCTACGAGCAGTACTTC.

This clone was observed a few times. The chain's CDR3 is CASSPGLADNEQFF. As DNA, the CDR3 is TGCGCCAGCAGCCCGGGACTAGCGGACAATGAGCAGTTCTTC. V is TRBV5-1 and J is TRBJ2-1; TRBD2 matches 11 bases. V trimming: 4 bases; J trimming: 5 bases; junction bases outside the gene matches: 2. The germline gives CDR1 SGHRS, CDR2 YFSETQ. The length of the CDR3 is 14 residues.

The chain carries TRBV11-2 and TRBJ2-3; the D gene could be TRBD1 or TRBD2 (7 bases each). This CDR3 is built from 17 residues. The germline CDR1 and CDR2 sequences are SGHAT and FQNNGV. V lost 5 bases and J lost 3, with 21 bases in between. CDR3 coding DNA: TGTGCCAGCAGCGGGGGAGGGGGCGGGAGTAGGACAGATACGCAGTATTTT. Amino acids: CASSGGGGGSRTDTQYF.

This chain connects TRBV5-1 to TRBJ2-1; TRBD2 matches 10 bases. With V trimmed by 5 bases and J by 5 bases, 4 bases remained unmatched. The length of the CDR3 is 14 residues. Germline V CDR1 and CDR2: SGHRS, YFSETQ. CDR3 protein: CASRPLAGDNEQFF. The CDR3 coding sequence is TGCGCCAGCAGGCCGCTAGCGGGAGACAATGAGCAGTTCTTC.